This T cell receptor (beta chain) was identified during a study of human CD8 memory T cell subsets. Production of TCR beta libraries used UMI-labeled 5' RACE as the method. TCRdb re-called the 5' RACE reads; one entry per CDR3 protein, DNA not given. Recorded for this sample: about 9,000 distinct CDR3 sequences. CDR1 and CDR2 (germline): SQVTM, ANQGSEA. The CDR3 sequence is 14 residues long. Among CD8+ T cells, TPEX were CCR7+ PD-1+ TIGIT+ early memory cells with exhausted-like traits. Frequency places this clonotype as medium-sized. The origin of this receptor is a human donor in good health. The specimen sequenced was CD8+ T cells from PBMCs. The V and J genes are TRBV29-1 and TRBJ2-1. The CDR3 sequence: CSVDGGDTYNEQFF.